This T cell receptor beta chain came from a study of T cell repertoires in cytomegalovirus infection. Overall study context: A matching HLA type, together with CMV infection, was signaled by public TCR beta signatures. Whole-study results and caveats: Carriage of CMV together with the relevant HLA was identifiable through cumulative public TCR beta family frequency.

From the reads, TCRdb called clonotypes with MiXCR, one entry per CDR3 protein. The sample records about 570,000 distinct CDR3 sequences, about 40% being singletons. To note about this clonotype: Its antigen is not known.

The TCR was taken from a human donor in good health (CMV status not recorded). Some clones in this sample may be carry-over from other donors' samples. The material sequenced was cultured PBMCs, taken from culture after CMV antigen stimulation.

The DNA for the CDR3 is TGTGCCAGCAGTGGAATAGCGGGGGGTTACAATGAGCAGTTCTTC. It yields the protein CASSGIAGGYNEQFF. The V call is TRBV6-8, the J call TRBJ2-1, with TRBD2 identical over 10 bases. Germline V gene lookup returns CDR1 MNHGY and CDR2 SAAAGT. The ends lost 5 bases at V and 4 bases at J; junction bases unmatched: 5. The CDR3 runs 15 residues.